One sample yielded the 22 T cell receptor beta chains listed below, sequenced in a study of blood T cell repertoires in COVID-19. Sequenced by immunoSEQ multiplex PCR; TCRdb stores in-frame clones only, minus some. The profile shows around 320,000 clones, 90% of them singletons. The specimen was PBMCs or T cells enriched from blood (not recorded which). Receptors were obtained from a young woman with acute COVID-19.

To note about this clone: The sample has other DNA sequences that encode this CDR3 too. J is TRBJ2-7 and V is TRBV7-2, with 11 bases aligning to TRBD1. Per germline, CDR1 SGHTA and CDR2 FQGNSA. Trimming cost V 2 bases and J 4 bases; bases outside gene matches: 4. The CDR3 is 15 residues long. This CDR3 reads CASSLSGQGAYEQYF. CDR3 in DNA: TGTGCCAGCAGCTTAAGCGGACAGGGGGCTTACGAGCAGTACTTC.

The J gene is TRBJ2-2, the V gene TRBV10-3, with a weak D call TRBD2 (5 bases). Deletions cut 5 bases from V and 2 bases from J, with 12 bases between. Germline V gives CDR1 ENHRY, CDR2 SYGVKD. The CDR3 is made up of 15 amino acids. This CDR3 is CAISQEDANTGELFF. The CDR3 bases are TGTGCCATCAGTCAGGAGGACGCAAACACCGGGGAGCTGTTTTTT.

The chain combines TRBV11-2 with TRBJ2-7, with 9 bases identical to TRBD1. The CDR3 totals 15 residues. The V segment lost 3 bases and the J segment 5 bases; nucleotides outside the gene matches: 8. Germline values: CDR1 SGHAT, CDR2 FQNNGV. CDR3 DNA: TGTGCCAGCAGCTTGGCGACAGGGGGATTCAACGAGCAGTACTTC. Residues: CASSLATGGFNEQYF.

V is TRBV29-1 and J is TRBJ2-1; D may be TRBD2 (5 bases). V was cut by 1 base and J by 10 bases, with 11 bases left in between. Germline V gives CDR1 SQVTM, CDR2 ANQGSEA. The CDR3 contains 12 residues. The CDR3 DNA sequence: TGCAGCGTTGAAGGGCGGGCCGTCGAGCAGTTCTTC. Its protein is CSVEGRAVEQFF.

The CDR3 nucleotides read TGTGCCAGCCGGGGGGTCCCCCTGGACGAGCAGTACTTC. Translation: CASRGVPLDEQYF. V is TRBV2 and J is TRBJ2-7, with TRBD2 matching 7 bases. V gave up 8 bases and J gave up 5 bases; unmatched junction bases: 9. CDR1 and CDR2 from the germline V gene are SNHLY and FYNNEI. The CDR3 is 13 amino acids.

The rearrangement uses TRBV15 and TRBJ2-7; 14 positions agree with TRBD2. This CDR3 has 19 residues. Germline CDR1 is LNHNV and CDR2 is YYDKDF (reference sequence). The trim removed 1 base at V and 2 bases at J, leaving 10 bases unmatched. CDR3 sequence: CATSRAETGGLAGAYEQYF. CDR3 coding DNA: TGTGCCACCAGCAGAGCGGAGACGGGGGGACTAGCGGGGGCCTACGAGCAGTACTTC.

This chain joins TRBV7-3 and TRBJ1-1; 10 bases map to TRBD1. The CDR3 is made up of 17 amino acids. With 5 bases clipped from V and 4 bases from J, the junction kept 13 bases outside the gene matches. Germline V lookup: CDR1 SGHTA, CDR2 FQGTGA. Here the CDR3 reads CASSLLGQGMGSTEAFF. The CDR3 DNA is TGTGCCAGCAGCCTCCTGGGACAGGGGATGGGGAGCACTGAAGCTTTCTTT.

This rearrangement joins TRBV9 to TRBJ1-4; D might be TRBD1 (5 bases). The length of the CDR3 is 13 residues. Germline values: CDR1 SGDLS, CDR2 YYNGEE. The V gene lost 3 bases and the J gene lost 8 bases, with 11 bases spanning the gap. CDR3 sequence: CASSGGLSEKLFF. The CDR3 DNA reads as TGTGCCAGCAGCGGGGGACTGTCGGAAAAACTGTTTTTT.

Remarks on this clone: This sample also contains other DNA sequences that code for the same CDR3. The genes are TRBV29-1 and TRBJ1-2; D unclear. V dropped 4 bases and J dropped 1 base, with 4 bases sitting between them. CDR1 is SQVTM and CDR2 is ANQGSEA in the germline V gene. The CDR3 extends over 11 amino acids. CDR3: CSVGGNYGYTF. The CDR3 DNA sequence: TGCAGCGTTGGCGGTAACTATGGCTACACCTTC. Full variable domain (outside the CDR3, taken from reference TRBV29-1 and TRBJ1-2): SAVISQKPSRDICQRGTSLTIQCQVDSQVTMMFWYRQQPGQSLTLIATANQGSEATYESGFVIDKFPISRPNLTFSTLTVSNMSPEDSSIYLCSVGGNYGYTFGSGTRLTVV.

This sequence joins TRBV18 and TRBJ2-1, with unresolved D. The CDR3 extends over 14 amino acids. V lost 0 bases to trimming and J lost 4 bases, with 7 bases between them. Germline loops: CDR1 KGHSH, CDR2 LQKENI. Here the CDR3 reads CASSPPNIYNEQFF. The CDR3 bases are TGTGCCAGCTCACCACCGAACATATACAATGAGCAGTTCTTC. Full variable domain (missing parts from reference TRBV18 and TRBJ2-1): NAGVMQNPRHLVRRRGQEARLRCSPMKGHSHVYWYRQLPEEGLKFMVYLQKENIIDESGMPKERFSAEFPKEGPSILRIQQVVRGDSAAYFCASSPPNIYNEQFFGPGTRLTVL.

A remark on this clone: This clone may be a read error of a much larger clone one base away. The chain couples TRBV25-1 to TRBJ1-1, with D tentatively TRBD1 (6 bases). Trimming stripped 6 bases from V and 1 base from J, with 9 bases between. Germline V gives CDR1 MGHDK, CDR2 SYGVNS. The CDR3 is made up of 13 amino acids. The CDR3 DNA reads TGTGCCAGCAGCATACAGGGGAACACTGAAGCTTTCTTT. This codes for CASSIQGNTEAFF.

The CDR3 DNA sequence: TGTGCCAGCAGTACGAGTCCACGCGATGGCTACACCTTC. This sequence encodes CASSTSPRDGYTF. The chain uses TRBV27 and TRBJ1-2; D not resolved. The CDR3 consists of 13 residues. The ends were cut back, 5 bases at V and 6 bases at J, with 13 bases in the middle. Germline lookup yields CDR1 MNHEY and CDR2 SMNVEV (reference sequence).

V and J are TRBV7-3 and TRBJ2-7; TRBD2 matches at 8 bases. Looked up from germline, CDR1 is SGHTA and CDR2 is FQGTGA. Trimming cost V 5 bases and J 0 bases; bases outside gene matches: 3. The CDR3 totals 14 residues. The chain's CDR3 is CASSPGRASYEQYF. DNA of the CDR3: TGTGCCAGCAGCCCCGGGAGGGCCTCCTACGAGCAGTACTTC. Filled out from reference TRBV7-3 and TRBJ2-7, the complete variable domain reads GAGVSQTPSNKVTEKGKYVELRCDPISGHTALYWYRQSLGQGPEFLIYFQGTGAADDSGLPNDRFFAVRPEGSVSTLKIQRTERGDSAVYLCASSPGRASYEQYFGPGTRLTVT.

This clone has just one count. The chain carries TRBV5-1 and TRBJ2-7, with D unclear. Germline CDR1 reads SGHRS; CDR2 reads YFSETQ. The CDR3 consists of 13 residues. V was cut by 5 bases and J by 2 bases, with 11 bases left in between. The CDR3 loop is CASRPPAAYEQYF. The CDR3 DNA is TGCGCCAGCAGACCCCCCGCAGCCTACGAGCAGTACTTC. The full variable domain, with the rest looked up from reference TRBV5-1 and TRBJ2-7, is KAGVTQTPRYLIKTRGQQVTLSCSPISGHRSVSWYQQTPGQGLQFLFEYFSETQRNKGNFPGRFSGRQFSNSRSEMNVSTLELGDSALYLCASRPPAAYEQYFGPGTRLTVT.

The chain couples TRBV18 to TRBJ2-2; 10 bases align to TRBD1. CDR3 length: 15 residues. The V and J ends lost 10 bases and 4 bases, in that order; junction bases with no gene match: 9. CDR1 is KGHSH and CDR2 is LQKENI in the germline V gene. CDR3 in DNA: TGTGCCACCGCGGGACGGACAGGGGGCACCGGGGAGCTGTTTTTT. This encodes CATAGRTGGTGELFF.

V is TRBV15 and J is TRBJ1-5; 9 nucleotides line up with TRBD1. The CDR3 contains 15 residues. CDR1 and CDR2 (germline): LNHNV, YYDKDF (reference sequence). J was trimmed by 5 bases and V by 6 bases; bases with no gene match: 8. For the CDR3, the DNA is TGTGCCACCAGTAAAGACAGGGGGTCGTATCAGCCCCAGCATTTT. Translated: CATSKDRGSYQPQHF.

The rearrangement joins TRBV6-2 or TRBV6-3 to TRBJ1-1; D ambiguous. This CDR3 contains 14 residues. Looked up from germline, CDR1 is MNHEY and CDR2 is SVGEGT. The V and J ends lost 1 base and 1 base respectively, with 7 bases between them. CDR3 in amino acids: CASSYYRENTEAFF. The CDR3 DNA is TGTGCCAGCAGTTACTACCGGGAGAACACTGAAGCTTTCTTT.

The CDR3 sequence: CASRFIPAPITSFDEQFF. In DNA form, the CDR3 reads TGTGCCAGCAGGTTTATCCCCGCACCCATAACTAGCTTCGATGAGCAGTTCTTC. The chain recombines TRBV7-9 with TRBJ2-1, with D maybe TRBD2 (6 bases). The CDR3 is made up of 18 amino acids. CDR1 SEHNR and CDR2 FQNEAQ come from the germline V gene (reference sequence). The V end was cut by 6 bases, the J end by 8 bases, with 29 bases between.

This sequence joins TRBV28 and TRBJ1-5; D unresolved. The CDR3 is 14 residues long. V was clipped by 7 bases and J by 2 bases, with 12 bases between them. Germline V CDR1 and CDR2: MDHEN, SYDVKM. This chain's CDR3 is CASIRPQGNQPQHF. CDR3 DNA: TGTGCCAGCATCAGGCCTCAGGGCAATCAGCCCCAGCATTTT.

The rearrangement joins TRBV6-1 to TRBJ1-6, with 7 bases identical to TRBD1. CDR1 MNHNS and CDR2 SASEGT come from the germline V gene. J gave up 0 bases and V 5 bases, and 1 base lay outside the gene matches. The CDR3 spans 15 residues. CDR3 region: CASSWDSSYNSPLHF. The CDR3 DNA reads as TGTGCCAGCAGTTGGGACAGCTCCTATAATTCACCCCTCCACTTT.

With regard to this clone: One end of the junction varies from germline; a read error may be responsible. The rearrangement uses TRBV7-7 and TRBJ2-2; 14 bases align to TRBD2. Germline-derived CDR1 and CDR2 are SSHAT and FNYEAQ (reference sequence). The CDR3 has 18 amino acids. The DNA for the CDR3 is TGTGCTAGCAGCTCCGGAGGGACTAGCGGGAGCGGGACCGGGGAGCTGTTTTTT. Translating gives CASSSGGTSGSGTGELFF.

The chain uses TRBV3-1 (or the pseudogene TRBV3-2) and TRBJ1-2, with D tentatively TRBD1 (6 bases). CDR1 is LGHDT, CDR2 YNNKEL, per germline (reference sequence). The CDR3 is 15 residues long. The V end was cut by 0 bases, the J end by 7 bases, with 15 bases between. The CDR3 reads CASSQEVGQLLGYTF. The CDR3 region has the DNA TGTGCCAGCAGCCAAGAGGTCGGACAGCTACTTGGCTACACCTTC.